Each of the 29 T cell receptor beta chains below was sequenced from the same sample in a study of molecular identifiers for immune sequencing clone quantification. TCRdb redid the calling of the PCR reads with MiXCR, one entry per CDR3 protein. The table has 90,000 to 120,000 distinct CDR3 sequences, 36% seen once. The sequenced sample was naive CD8+ T cells from blood, with Jurkat cell RNA spiked in. Sample subset: FACS-sorted CD8+CD4-CCR7+CD45RA+ naive T cells. All receptors come from a human donor in good health. Some libraries in this study had Jurkat cell RNA spiked in.

This clonotype appeared many times. The chain employs TRBV10-3 and TRBJ2-2; D is perhaps TRBD1 (5 bases). The germline V and J ends were trimmed by 7 bases and 6 bases, with 9 bases remaining between them. The CDR3 totals 12 residues. Germline CDR1 is ENHRY and CDR2 is SYGVKD. The CDR3 reads CAIIGVAGELFF. The DNA for the CDR3 is TGTGCCATCATAGGGGTTGCCGGGGAGCTGTTTTTT.

Of note for this clonotype: This could be a read error, since a much larger clone is one nucleotide away. The chain employs TRBV9 and TRBJ2-3; TRBD2 agrees at 8 bases. V lost 4 bases and J lost 4; bases outside the gene matches: 11. Germline V gives CDR1 SGDLS, CDR2 YYNGEE. The CDR3 has 16 residues. The chain's CDR3 is CASSTKREWLSDTQYF. In nucleotides, the CDR3 is TGTGCCAGCAGCACCAAGCGGGAGTGGTTATCAGATACGCAGTATTTT.

In its sample, this clonotype was seen once. The junction differs from germline at one of its ends, possibly a read error. The chain uses TRBV28 and TRBJ2-7; maybe TRBD1 (5 bases). The CDR3 covers 16 residues. Germline CDR1 reads MDHEN; CDR2 reads SYDVKM. The CDR3 sequence: CASSLGRWSGSAEQHF. The DNA for the CDR3 is TGTGCCAGCAGTTTAGGTCGTTGGTCAGGGTCGGCCGAGCAGCACTTC.

The rearrangement uses TRBV24-1 and TRBJ2-3; TRBD2 aligns across 7 bases. This CDR3 has 16 amino acids. After removal of 3 bases from V and 1 base from J, the junction contained 6 bases not matched to a gene. Germline values: CDR1 KGHDR, CDR2 SFDVKD. Here the CDR3 DNA reads TGTGCCACCAGTGATCGGGCTAGCGGACGCACAGATACGCAGTATTTT. It translates to CATSDRASGRTDTQYF.

The chain uses TRBV28 and TRBJ1-1; D not certain. The CDR3 sequence is 14 residues long. Trimming removed 8 bases from V and 0 bases from J, with 13 bases in between. Looked up from germline, CDR1 is MDHEN and CDR2 is SYDVKM. The CDR3 nucleotides are TGTGCCAGCGGTCCACCACCGTTGAACACTGAAGCTTTCTTT. Its translation is CASGPPPLNTEAFF.

With respect to this clonotype: Likely a read error: the CDR3 ends without its conserved phenylalanine or tryptophan. The genes are TRBV9 and TRBJ2-3; a possible D gene is TRBD2 (7 bases). The germline CDR1 and CDR2 sequences are SGDLS and YYNGEE. The CDR3 length is 17 residues. Trimming left V 4 bases short and J 5 bases short, with 23 bases between. CDR3 in amino acids: CASSHPGGRSVGDTQYL. For the CDR3, the DNA is TGTGCCAGCAGCCATCCGGGGGGCCGGAGCGTCGGAGATACGCAGTATCTT.

The rearrangement joins TRBV12-3 or TRBV12-4 to TRBJ2-2; D is ambiguous. Trimming took 3 bases from V and 6 from J, leaving 8 bases between them. The CDR3 extends over 13 amino acids. CDR3 in amino acids: CASSFLAAGELFF. The CDR3 coding sequence is TGTGCCAGCAGTTTCCTGGCGGCCGGGGAGCTGTTTTTT.

This clonotype has only a few counts. The V gene is TRBV5-1, the J gene TRBJ2-1; D might be TRBD1 (5 bases). The CDR3 is made up of 13 amino acids. V lost 6 bases to trimming and J lost 8 bases, with 15 bases between them. Germline values: CDR1 SGHRS, CDR2 YFSETQ. CDR3 bases: TGCGCCAGCACAGGGATCCCACCCCATGAGCAGTTCTTC. Its translation: CASTGIPPHEQFF.

V usage is TRBV12-3 or TRBV12-4 and J usage is TRBJ2-1; D not resolved. The V gene lost 3 bases and the J gene lost 10 bases, with 10 bases spanning the gap. This CDR3 spans 12 amino acids. The CDR3 sequence is CASSFGILEQFF. The CDR3 region has the DNA TGTGCCAGCAGTTTTGGGATCCTAGAGCAGTTCTTC.

This clonotype has at least ten counts. V gene TRBV4-1 combines with J gene TRBJ2-7; D call uncertain. V was shortened by 2 bases and J by 4 bases, with 9 bases between the two germline ends. CDR3 length equals 13 residues. Germline CDR1 reads MGHRA; CDR2 reads YSYEKL. DNA of the CDR3: TGCGCCAGCAGCCAAAGGATCGGGTACGAGCAGTACTTC. Translating gives CASSQRIGYEQYF.

Points on this clonotype: Given a much more abundant clone one base away, this may be a read error. The rearrangement links TRBV28 to TRBJ1-1; 7 bases map to TRBD1. This CDR3 has 14 amino acids. V was clipped by 4 bases and J by 7 bases; unmatched bases: 9. Germline lookup yields CDR1 MDHEN and CDR2 SYDVKM. In DNA form, the CDR3 reads TGTGCCAGCAGTTATCGAGGGGGCGTAGATGAAGCTTTCTTT. It codes for CASSYRGGVDEAFF.

In this sample, this clonotype turned up a few times. The V and J genes are TRBV7-3 and TRBJ2-1; D is tentatively TRBD1 or TRBD2 (5 bases each). Germline V gene data show CDR1 as SGHTA and CDR2 as FQGTGA. The CDR3 loop spans 14 amino acids. V lost 5 bases to trimming and J lost 7 bases, with 15 bases between them. The CDR3 DNA follows: TGTGCCAGCAGCCGGGGACCCCCTTTTAATGAGCAGTTCTTC. This gives the protein CASSRGPPFNEQFF.

This clonotype showed up just a few times. The V call is TRBV6-5, the J call TRBJ2-7; 12 bases line up with TRBD1. There are 15 residues in the CDR3. The germline V gene has CDR1 MNHEY and CDR2 SVGAGI. V was clipped by 6 bases and J by 1 base; unmatched bases: 4. DNA for the CDR3: TGTGCCAGCAGCCCGGGACAGGGGGCTTCCTACGAGCAGTACTTC. It codes for CASSPGQGASYEQYF.

This clonotype was detected a few times. The V call is TRBV5-3, the J call TRBJ1-3; D gene ambiguous. TRBV5-3 is flagged as an ORF with uncertain function. Trimming shortened V by 8 bases and J by 1 base, and 13 bases separated the two germline ends. CDR3 length: 14 residues. The CDR3 DNA follows: TGTGCCAGCAGCCGCTCCCAATCTGGAAACACCATATATTTT. This codes for CASSRSQSGNTIYF.

This clonotype was seen ten or more times. The chain is built from TRBV29-1 and TRBJ1-2; D remains unclear. Deletions cut 4 bases from V and 0 bases from J, with 12 bases between. This CDR3 contains 14 residues. Looked up from germline, CDR1 is SQVTM and CDR2 is ANQGSEA. The CDR3 sequence is CSVAVAGANYGYTF. In DNA form, the CDR3 reads TGCAGCGTTGCTGTAGCGGGAGCTAACTATGGCTACACCTTC. Complete variable domain (other parts from reference TRBV29-1 and TRBJ1-2): SAVISQKPSRDICQRGTSLTIQCQVDSQVTMMFWYRQQPGQSLTLIATANQGSEATYESGFVIDKFPISRPNLTFSTLTVSNMSPEDSSIYLCSVAVAGANYGYTFGSGTRLTVV.

This rearrangement joins TRBV28 to TRBJ1-4, with D possibly being TRBD1 (5 bases). The V end lost 5 bases, the J end lost 5 bases, and 18 bases lay between the germline ends. Germline CDR1 MDHEN, CDR2 SYDVKM. The CDR3 is made up of 16 amino acids. CDR3 loop: CASSPPAQGPNEKLFF. The CDR3 DNA reads as TGTGCCAGCAGTCCCCCTGCGCAGGGCCCCAATGAAAAACTGTTTTTT.

The chain recombines TRBV7-6 with TRBJ2-7; 9 bases map to TRBD2. Germline CDR1 SGHVS, CDR2 FNYEAQ. CDR3 length: 19 residues. J lost 3 bases, V lost 1 base, and 16 bases had no gene match. The CDR3: CASSLVVGPSGTRGYEQYF. The CDR3 nucleotides read TGTGCCAGCAGCTTAGTGGTCGGGCCTAGCGGGACCCGGGGCTACGAGCAGTACTTC.

The chain employs TRBV6-6 and TRBJ2-4; 10 bases agree with TRBD1. Germline assignment: CDR1 MNHNY and CDR2 SVGAGI (reference sequence). Germline trimming cut 5 bases from V and 9 bases from J; bases unmatched to any gene: 7. CDR3 size: 14 residues. The CDR3 nucleotides read TGTGCCAGCAGTCGGGGACAGGGGAATGGCATTCAGTACTTC. This sequence encodes CASSRGQGNGIQYF.

Many counts were recorded for this clonotype. CDR3 sequence (DNA): TGTGCCAGCAGCGTAGGACGGGTGGCAGGGGCCAACGTCCTGACTTTC. It specifies CASSVGRVAGANVLTF. The V and J genes are TRBV9 and TRBJ2-6, with D unresolved. The CDR3 is 16 amino acids. V was cut by 0 bases and J by 4 bases, with 11 bases left in between. Germline lookup yields CDR1 SGDLS and CDR2 YYNGEE.

This clonotype appeared a few times. This chain joins TRBV4-2 and TRBJ2-1, with D perhaps TRBD1 or TRBD2 (6 bases each). Germline lookup yields CDR1 LGHNA and CDR2 YNFKEQ. The CDR3 covers 15 residues. Trimming took off 5 bases at V and 5 bases at J, with 16 bases between the two ends. CDR3 nucleotides: TGTGCCAGCAGCGCGGGACAACCTAGGGACAATGAGCAGTTCTTC. This sequence encodes CASSAGQPRDNEQFF.

This clonotype came up once. This chain connects TRBV20-1 to TRBJ2-3; 10 bases line up with TRBD2. Germline V lookup: CDR1 DFQATT, CDR2 SNEGSKA (reference sequence). The CDR3 length is 17 residues. V trimming: 3 bases; J trimming: 0 bases; junction bases outside the gene matches: 9. The DNA of the CDR3 is TGCAGTGCTAGTGCCGGGACTAGCGTACCTAGCACAGATACGCAGTATTTT. It encodes CSASAGTSVPSTDTQYF.

V and J are TRBV3-1 and TRBJ2-5; D ambiguous. CDR1 is LGHDT and CDR2 is YNNKEL in the germline V gene (reference sequence). There are 16 residues in the CDR3. The germline V and J ends were trimmed by 2 bases and 0 bases, with 13 bases remaining between them. CDR3 DNA sequence: TGTGCCAGCAGCCAACCACACGGTCTGTACCAAGAGACCCAGTACTTC. It specifies CASSQPHGLYQETQYF.

This clonotype came up many times. The V gene is TRBV29-1, the J gene TRBJ2-2; D perhaps matches TRBD2 (6 bases). V was shortened by 6 bases and J by 4 bases, with 12 bases between the two germline ends. This CDR3 contains 13 residues. The germline gives CDR1 SQVTM, CDR2 ANQGSEA. The CDR3 nucleotides read TGCAGCGTAGCCAGGGAGGTCACCGGGGAGCTGTTTTTT. Its translation: CSVAREVTGELFF.

This chain connects TRBV6-2 or TRBV6-3 to TRBJ2-3; weak D call: TRBD2 (5 bases). CDR1 is MNHEY and CDR2 is SVGEGT in the germline V gene. The CDR3 length is 14 residues. The V end lost 4 bases, the J end lost 4 bases, and 12 bases lay between the germline ends. This CDR3 reads CASSFRGSADTQYF. CDR3 in DNA: TGTGCCAGCAGTTTCCGCGGGTCGGCAGATACGCAGTATTTT.

The table lists this clonotype with a few counts. The chain carries TRBV4-3 and TRBJ2-1, with 9 bases aligning to TRBD2. The germline V gene encodes CDR1 LGHNA and CDR2 YSLEER. The CDR3 extends over 17 amino acids. V gave up 1 base and J gave up 0 bases; unmatched junction bases: 4. The CDR3 bases are TGCGCCAGCAGCCAAGCTGTAGCGGGAGACTCCTACAATGAGCAGTTCTTC. Its protein product is CASSQAVAGDSYNEQFF.

About this clonotype itself: Germline is not matched at one junction end, which may reflect a read error. The chain carries TRBV5-6 and TRBJ2-7; maybe TRBD2 (6 bases). The CDR3 extends over 15 amino acids. Germline V gene data show CDR1 as SGHDT and CDR2 as YYEEEE. CDR3 loop: CTSSLGSGAFYEQYF. CDR3 nucleotides: TGTACCAGCAGCTTGGGTAGCGGTGCATTCTACGAGCAGTACTTC. Full variable domain (remainder filled in from reference TRBV5-6 and TRBJ2-7): DAGVTQSPTHLIKTRGQQVTLRCSPKSGHDTVSWYQQALGQGPQFIFQYYEEEERQRGNFPDRFSGHQFPNYSSELNVNALLLGDSALYLCTSSLGSGAFYEQYFGPGTRLTVT.

To note about this clonotype: The junction shows a germline mismatch at one end, possibly a read error. The chain's CDR3 is CASRELAANSFEQYF. The CDR3 DNA reads as TGTGCCAGCAGAGAACTAGCGGCGAACTCCTTCGAGCAGTACTTC. This chain connects TRBV2 to TRBJ2-7; TRBD2 matches at 8 bases. This CDR3 has 15 residues. From germline, CDR1 is SNHLY and CDR2 FYNNEI.

This clonotype was observed a few times. The CDR3 loop is CASSPAGQGDGYTF. CDR3 nucleotide sequence: TGTGCCAGCAGCCCTGCAGGGCAGGGTGATGGCTACACCTTC. This chain connects TRBV7-3 to TRBJ1-2, with D possibly being TRBD1 (5 bases). The CDR3 covers 14 residues. Per germline, CDR1 SGHTA and CDR2 FQGTGA. V dropped 5 bases and J dropped 6 bases, with 16 bases sitting between them. The whole variable domain, remainder taken from reference TRBV7-3 and TRBJ1-2, is GAGVSQTPSNKVTEKGKYVELRCDPISGHTALYWYRQSLGQGPEFLIYFQGTGAADDSGLPNDRFFAVRPEGSVSTLKIQRTERGDSAVYLCASSPAGQGDGYTFGSGTRLTVV.

This clonotype was observed a few times. This chain uses TRBV4-3 with TRBJ2-3; 8 nucleotides align to TRBD2. Germline V gene sequence: CDR1 LGHNA, CDR2 YSLEER. The ends lost 0 bases at V and 6 bases at J; junction bases unmatched: 8. The CDR3 is 16 residues long. In DNA form, the CDR3 reads TGCGCCAGCAGCCAAGATCGAGGACTAGCATCCGATACGCAGTATTTT. It yields the protein CASSQDRGLASDTQYF.